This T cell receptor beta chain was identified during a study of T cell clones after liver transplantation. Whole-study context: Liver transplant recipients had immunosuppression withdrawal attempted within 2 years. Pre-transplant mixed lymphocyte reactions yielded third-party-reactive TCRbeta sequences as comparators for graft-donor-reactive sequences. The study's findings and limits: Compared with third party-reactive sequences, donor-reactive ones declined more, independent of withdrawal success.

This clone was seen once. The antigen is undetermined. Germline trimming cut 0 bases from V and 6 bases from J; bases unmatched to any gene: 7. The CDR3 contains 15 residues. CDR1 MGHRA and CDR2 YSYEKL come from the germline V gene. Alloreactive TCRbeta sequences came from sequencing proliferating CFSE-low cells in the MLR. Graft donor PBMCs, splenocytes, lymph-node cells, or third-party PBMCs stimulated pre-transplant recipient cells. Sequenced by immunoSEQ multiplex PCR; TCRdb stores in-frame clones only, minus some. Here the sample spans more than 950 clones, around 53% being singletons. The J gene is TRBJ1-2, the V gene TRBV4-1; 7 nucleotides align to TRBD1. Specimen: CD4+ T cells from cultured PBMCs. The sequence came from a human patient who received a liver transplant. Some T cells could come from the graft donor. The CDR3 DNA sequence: TGCGCCAGCAGCCAAGATTTGGCAGGGGGGGATGGCTACACCTTC. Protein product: CASSQDLAGGDGYTF.